Listed here are 16 T cell receptor beta chains from one sample, sequenced in a study. TCRdb keeps only in-frame clones here, not all; method: immunoSEQ multiplex PCR. The repertoire has tens of thousands of clones, 90% to 95% of them found once; the top ten carry roughly 4.5%. Sequencing input: PBMCs. These receptors were collected from a man aged 35 to 55 with rheumatoid arthritis.

This chain links TRBV4-1 with TRBJ2-1, with 8 bases aligning to TRBD2. This CDR3 is built from 12 residues. The germline V gene encodes CDR1 MGHRA and CDR2 YSYEKL. V gave up 8 bases and J gave up 6 bases; unmatched junction bases: 3. CDR3 in DNA: TGCGCCAGCGGCACTAGCGGCAATGAGCAGTTCTTC. Translated, it gives CASGTSGNEQFF.

This chain joins TRBV24-1 and TRBJ2-7; 7 nucleotides agree with TRBD1. Germline loops: CDR1 KGHDR, CDR2 SFDVKD. The CDR3 consists of 14 residues. Germline trimming cut 3 bases from V and 5 bases from J; bases unmatched to any gene: 6. The DNA for the CDR3 is TGTGCCACCAGTGATACTAACAGGGGTGACGAGCAGTACTTC. Translating it yields CATSDTNRGDEQYF.

The V call is TRBV25-1, the J call TRBJ2-7; 7 bases are shared with TRBD2. Losses at the gene ends were 8 bases for V and 1 base for J; bases not matched to a gene: 8. Germline V CDR1 and CDR2: MGHDK, SYGVNS. The CDR3 is made up of 14 amino acids. The CDR3 DNA reads TGTGCCAGCTCCGAGACGGGAGGTTCCTACGAGCAGTACTTC. Translating gives CASSETGGSYEQYF.

This clone was observed once. The chain links TRBV6-5 to TRBJ2-2, with D possibly being TRBD2 (6 bases). Per germline, CDR1 MNHEY and CDR2 SVGAGI. This CDR3 region has 14 residues. V was shortened by 4 bases and J by 4 bases, with 10 bases between the two germline ends. The CDR3 is CASSSGTFTGELFF. CDR3 in DNA: TGTGCCAGCAGTTCCGGGACTTTCACCGGGGAGCTGTTTTTT.

Here the CDR3 DNA reads TGTGCCATCAGTGAGTCGGAAGGCTCTGGGGCCAACGTCCTGACTTTC. Protein product: CAISESEGSGANVLTF. V is TRBV10-3 and J is TRBJ2-6; the D is unclear. The germline CDR1 and CDR2 sequences are ENHRY and SYGVKD. Trimming shortened V by 0 bases and J by 0 bases, and 6 bases separated the two germline ends. The CDR3 contains 16 residues.

This chain connects TRBV6-2 or TRBV6-3 to TRBJ1-5; 8 bases align to TRBD1. The CDR3 is 15 residues long. The J segment lost 4 bases and the V segment lost 6 bases, leaving 8 bases of the junction unmatched. Looked up from germline, CDR1 is MNHEY and CDR2 is SVGEGT. The CDR3: CASSLDRGRNQPQHF. The CDR3 DNA is TGTGCCAGCAGCCTCGACAGGGGACGAAATCAGCCCCAGCATTTT.

This clone was seen only a few times. This chain joins TRBV4-2 and TRBJ1-2, with TRBD1 as a possible D gene (6 bases). CDR1 is LGHNA and CDR2 is YNFKEQ in the germline V gene. The length of the CDR3 is 12 residues. The V and J ends lost 0 bases and 8 bases respectively, with 7 bases between them. CDR3 protein: CASSQEGGGYTF. CDR3 nucleotide sequence: TGTGCCAGCAGCCAAGAGGGGGGCGGCTACACCTTC.

This chain connects TRBV29-1 to TRBJ1-2; possible D gene TRBD1, 5 bases. CDR3 length: 13 amino acids. V shed 3 bases and J shed 1 base, with 9 bases lying between them. The germline V gene encodes CDR1 SQVTM and CDR2 ANQGSEA. This chain's CDR3 is CSVDSQGNYGYTF. The CDR3 region has the DNA TGCAGCGTTGATTCGCAGGGTAACTATGGCTACACCTTC. The variable domain in full, with the rest retrieved from reference TRBV29-1 and TRBJ1-2, is SAVISQKPSRDICQRGTSLTIQCQVDSQVTMMFWYRQQPGQSLTLIATANQGSEATYESGFVIDKFPISRPNLTFSTLTVSNMSPEDSSIYLCSVDSQGNYGYTFGSGTRLTVV.

The V call is TRBV25-1, the J call TRBJ2-7; D unresolved. V dropped 3 bases and J dropped 0 bases, with 9 bases sitting between them. CDR1 is MGHDK and CDR2 is SYGVNS in the germline V gene. The CDR3 totals 14 residues. CDR3 amino acids: CASSDGRYSYEQYF. Here the CDR3 DNA reads TGTGCCAGCAGTGATGGTCGGTACTCCTACGAGCAGTACTTC.

V gene TRBV28 combines with J gene TRBJ1-1, with D unclear. Per the germline V gene, CDR1 is MDHEN and CDR2 is SYDVKM. The CDR3 runs to 19 residues. With 1 base removed from V and 3 bases from J, the gap between germline ends came to 24 bases. CDR3 residues: CASSLYIGKTFLRDTEAFF. The CDR3 nucleotides are TGTGCCAGCAGTTTATACATCGGGAAAACCTTCTTAAGGGACACTGAAGCTTTCTTT.

This chain links TRBV19 with TRBJ2-1; D gene unclear. This CDR3 is 15 amino acids long. Germline CDR1 and CDR2: LNHDA and SQIVND (reference sequence). The V end lost 5 bases, the J end lost 0 bases, and 11 bases lay between the germline ends. As DNA, the CDR3 is TGTGCCAGTAGTCCGACACTGAGCTCCTACAATGAGCAGTTCTTC. Protein product: CASSPTLSSYNEQFF.

CDR3 in DNA: TGTGCCAGCAGCCTGGGGCAGGGGTCTTACGAGCAGTACTTC. Translation gives CASSLGQGSYEQYF. The chain recombines TRBV3-1 (or the pseudogene TRBV3-2) with TRBJ2-7, with D tentatively TRBD1 (6 bases). Looked up from germline, CDR1 is LGHDT and CDR2 is YNNKEL (reference sequence). The CDR3 sequence is 14 residues long. Trimming left V 4 bases short and J 4 bases short, with 14 bases between.

V gene TRBV6-1 combines with J gene TRBJ1-2; D possibly corresponds to TRBD1 (5 bases). This CDR3 region has 12 residues. Between the trimmed V and J ends, which lost 3 bases and 5 bases, there was a span of 7 bases. In germline, CDR1 is MNHNS, CDR2 SASEGT. Here the CDR3 DNA reads TGTGCCAGCAGTGACCCAGGGTATGGCTACACCTTC. Translated: CASSDPGYGYTF.

The chain is built from TRBV5-4 and TRBJ2-7; D remains unclear. The CDR3 is 13 residues long. The germline V and J ends were trimmed by 2 bases and 6 bases, with 12 bases remaining between them. CDR1 is SGHNT and CDR2 is YYREEE in the germline V gene (reference sequence). In DNA form, the CDR3 reads TGTGCCAGCAGCTTTAATAGGGTAGGCGAGCAGTACTTC. Residues: CASSFNRVGEQYF.

The chain recombines TRBV11-2 with TRBJ2-5; D unclear. This CDR3 has 14 residues. Trimming left V 2 bases short and J 2 bases short, with 9 bases between. CDR1 and CDR2 from the germline V gene are SGHAT and FQNNGV. The CDR3 DNA reads as TGTGCCAGCAGCTTACAGAGGATGCAAGAGACCCAGTACTTC. It encodes CASSLQRMQETQYF. Full variable domain (missing parts from reference TRBV11-2 and TRBJ2-5): EAGVAQSPRYKIIEKRQSVAFWCNPISGHATLYWYQQILGQGPKLLIQFQNNGVVDDSQLPKDRFSAERLKGVDSTLKIQPAKLEDSAVYLCASSLQRMQETQYFGPGTRLLVL.

This clone was counted between two and nine times. The chain uses TRBV4-1 and TRBJ2-7; D unresolved. The CDR3 sequence is 13 residues long. Germline V gives CDR1 MGHRA, CDR2 YSYEKL. Trimming took off 1 base at V and 0 bases at J, with 4 bases between the two ends. The CDR3 DNA sequence: TGCGCCAGCAGCCAAGTTCCCTCCTACGAGCAGTACTTC. This sequence encodes CASSQVPSYEQYF.